This TCR beta chain was documented in a study of T cells in localized non-small cell lung cancer. With regard to this clone: The target antigen is unknown.

Study observations and caveats: Uninvolved adjacent lung, not tumor, had the highest T cell clonality. Among the top 100 tumor clones, a median about 60 appeared in adjacent lung.

Clones were sequenced by immunoSEQ multiplex PCR, and TCRdb holds only the in-frame ones, with some missing. The table includes about 59,000 clones, roughly 92% detected once. The source of this sequence is a man between 40 and 69 years old with stage I lung adenocarcinoma. This material consisted of peripheral blood, taken before any cancer treatment.

The CDR3 here is CASSVTIDGGQETQYF. The CDR3, as DNA: TGTGCCAGCAGCGTAACGATTGACGGGGGCCAAGAGACCCAGTACTTC. The gene calls are TRBV9 and TRBJ2-5, with a weak D call TRBD2 (6 bases). Germline V gene data show CDR1 as SGDLS and CDR2 as YYNGEE. The CDR3 extends over 16 amino acids. Trimming removed 1 base at V and 1 base at J, with 14 bases between.